This TCR beta chain was sequenced during a study of sequential checkpoint blockade in melanoma. Study-level information: Arm A got nivolumab then ipilimumab; arm B the reverse, 1:1.

TCRdb's copy holds only in-frame clones and misses some; the assay was immunoSEQ multiplex PCR. This table has about 11,000 clones, around 73% appearing once. The trim removed 7 bases at V and 2 bases at J, leaving 7 bases unmatched. CDR3 length: 15 amino acids. The germline gives CDR1 MNHNY, CDR2 SVGAGI (reference sequence). Treatment: randomized to nivolumab then ipilimumab (arm A) or the reverse (arm B). The origin of this receptor is a human donor with melanoma. This chain joins TRBV6-6 and TRBJ2-1, with TRBD1 matching 8 bases. The sample consisted of CD8+ T cells sorted from blood (inferred from file names), taken from a patient given nivolumab and ipilimumab in sequence. The CDR3 sequence: CASKPRDRTYNEQFF. The CDR3 DNA sequence: TGTGCCAGCAAACCGCGGGACAGGACCTACAATGAGCAGTTCTTC.